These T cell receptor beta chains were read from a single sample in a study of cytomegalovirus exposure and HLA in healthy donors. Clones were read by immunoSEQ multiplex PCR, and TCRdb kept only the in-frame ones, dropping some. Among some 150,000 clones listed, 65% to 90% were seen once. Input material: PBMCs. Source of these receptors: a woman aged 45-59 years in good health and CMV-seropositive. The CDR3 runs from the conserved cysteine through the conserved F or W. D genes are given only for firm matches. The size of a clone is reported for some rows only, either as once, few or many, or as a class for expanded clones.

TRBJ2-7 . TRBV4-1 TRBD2 CASSSSGGSYEQYF TGCGCCAGCAGCTCTAGCGGGGGCTCCTACGAGCAGTACTTC
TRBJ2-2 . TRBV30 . CAWSAGVVPGELFF TGTGCCTGGAGTGCCGGGGTGGTGCCCGGGGAGCTGTTTTTT
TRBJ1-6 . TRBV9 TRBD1 CASSGQGFIDSPLHF TGTGCCAGCAGCGGACAGGGGTTCATAGATTCACCCCTCCACTTT
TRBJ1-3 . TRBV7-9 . CASSLAAGQSGNTIYF TGTGCCAGCAGCTTAGCGGCGGGCCAATCTGGAAACACCATATATTTT
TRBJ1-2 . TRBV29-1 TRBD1 CSVDRTGGDYGYTF TGCAGCGTTGACAGGACAGGGGGCGACTATGGCTACACCTTC
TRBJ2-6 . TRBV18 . CASSPQGNQIGANVLTF TGTGCCAGCTCACCCCAGGGGAATCAGATTGGGGCCAACGTCCTGACTTTC
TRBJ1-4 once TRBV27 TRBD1 CASSSAGTGEKLFF TGTGCCAGCAGTTCTGCCGGGACAGGGGAAAAACTGTTTTTT
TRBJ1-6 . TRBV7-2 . CASSLGLRLHF TGTGCCAGCAGCCTCGGACTGAGGCTCCACTTT
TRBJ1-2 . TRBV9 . CASSVGQENYGYTF TGTGCCAGCAGCGTAGGACAGGAGAACTATGGCTACACCTTC
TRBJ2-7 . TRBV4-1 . CASSQGGVQGSNEQYF TGCGCCAGCAGCCAAGGCGGCGTACAGGGCTCCAACGAGCAGTACTTC
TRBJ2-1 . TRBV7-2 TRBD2 CASSFLPSAGAAGEQFF TGTGCCAGCAGCTTCCTACCCTCAGCGGGGGCCGCGGGTGAGCAGTTCTTC